This TCR beta chain comes out of a study of cytomegalovirus exposure and HLA in healthy donors. J lost 4 bases, V lost 2 bases, and 9 bases had no gene match. Germline assignment: CDR1 LNHNV and CDR2 YYDKDF (reference sequence). This CDR3 has 17 residues. The primer mix had 60 Vbeta and 13 Jbeta primers. The data were produced by immunoSEQ multiplex PCR, yet TCRdb's version contains in-frame clones alone and is incomplete. Among roughly 130,000 clones listed, around 70% were seen once. This TCR derives from a man aged 40-49 years in good health and CMV-seropositive. Sequencing input: PBMCs. The genes are TRBV15 and TRBJ1-5; 9 nucleotides match TRBD1. The CDR3 sequence: CATSRKVTDRGNQPQHF. CDR3 bases: TGTGCCACCAGCAGAAAAGTTACGGACAGGGGTAATCAGCCCCAGCATTTT.